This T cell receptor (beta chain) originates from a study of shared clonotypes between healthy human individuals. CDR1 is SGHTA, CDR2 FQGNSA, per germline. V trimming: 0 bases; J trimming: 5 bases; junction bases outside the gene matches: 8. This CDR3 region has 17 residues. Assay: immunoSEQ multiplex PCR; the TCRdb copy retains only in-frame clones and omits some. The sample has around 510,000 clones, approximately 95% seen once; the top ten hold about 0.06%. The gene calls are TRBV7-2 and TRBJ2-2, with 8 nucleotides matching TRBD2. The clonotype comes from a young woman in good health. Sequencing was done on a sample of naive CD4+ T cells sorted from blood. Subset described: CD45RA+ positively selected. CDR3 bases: TGTGCCAGCAGCTTAGCGGATAGCGGGATCGGGACCGGGGAGCTGTTTTTT. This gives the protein CASSLADSGIGTGELFF.